Listed below are T cell receptor beta chains from one sample, sequenced in a study of monozygotic twins with inflammatory bowel disease. Each CDR3 protein gets one entry in TCRdb, which reprocessed the 5' RACE reads and gives no DNA. The table lists about 450,000 distinct CDR3 sequences. Material: blood. These receptors were taken from a human donor with ulcerative colitis or Crohn's disease, or a healthy co-twin of an affected twin (not recorded which). CDR3s include the opening cysteine and the closing phenylalanine or tryptophan.

j_gene	len	v_gene	CDR3aa
TRBJ1-1	15	TRBV9	CASSAQRGINTEAFF
TRBJ2-1	13	TRBV20-1	CSAGDRQGREQFF
TRBJ2-5	15	TRBV6-5	CASSYFQGPAETQYF
TRBJ1-1	14	TRBV6-2/TRBV6-3	CASSDRVGNTEAFF
TRBJ2-2	14	TRBV28	CASTSGQNTGELFF
TRBJ2-2	16	TRBV7-2	CASSLMGQGTTGELFF
TRBJ2-7	16	TRBV6-1	CASRRDRGPLPYEQYF
TRBJ1-1	13	TRBV5-1	CASGSRGETEAFF
TRBJ2-3	15	TRBV20-1	CSADTALTSTDTQYF
TRBJ2-2	16	TRBV6-1	CASSEASNLNTGELFF
TRBJ1-1	13	TRBV5-1	CASRSTGGTEAFF
TRBJ1-2	13	TRBV7-2	CASSLSGTAGYTF